Listed here are 5 T cell receptor beta chains from one sample, sequenced in a study of CD8 T cells in Susac syndrome (dated by TCRdb to the late 2010s). Libraries were made using the immunoSEQ multiplex PCR assay. RNA was extracted with the RNeasy kit and roughly 0.45 to 1 ug was reverse transcribed using random hexamers. TCRdb reanalyzed the raw reads on its own, using fastp at Q25 for trimming and MiXCR for clone calling, and kept in-frame beta chains. Rows are combined by CDR3 protein, so each entry shows the most common genes and DNA. The sample table lists about 190,000 distinct CDR3 sequences, roughly 91% of them with a count of one. The leading ten clones occupy about 0.1% of the sample. The sample taken for sequencing was CD4+ T cells from PBMCs. The source of these receptors is a human donor with Susac syndrome.

This clonotype appeared a single time. The chain uses TRBV19 and TRBJ1-5; 8 bases fit TRBD1. This CDR3 comprises 16 residues. V dropped 5 bases and J dropped 6; count of bases not matched to a gene: 12. The V gene's germline CDR1 is LNHDA and CDR2 SQIVND (reference sequence). The CDR3 region has the DNA TGTGCCAGTAGTCCAGACAGGGGAGGTTTGGGTCAGCCCCAGCATTTT. Residues: CASSPDRGGLGQPQHF.

This clonotype came up once. The chain links TRBV5-1 to TRBJ2-3, with 8 nucleotides matching TRBD1. Germline CDR1 is SGHRS and CDR2 is YFSETQ. CDR3 length: 15 amino acids. V trimming: 0 bases; J trimming: 2 bases; junction bases outside the gene matches: 2. The CDR3 region is CASSLGQGPTDTQYF. As DNA, the CDR3 is TGCGCCAGCAGCTTGGGACAGGGGCCCACAGATACGCAGTATTTT.

This chain links TRBV5-1 with TRBJ1-4; D unresolved. Trimming took off 5 bases at V and 3 bases at J, with 11 bases between the two ends. CDR3 length: 14 residues. Germline V gene lookup returns CDR1 SGHRS and CDR2 YFSETQ. CDR3 DNA sequence: TGCGCCAGCAGATACCGGACGGCTAATGAAAAACTGTTTTTT. Translated: CASRYRTANEKLFF.

The CDR3 reads CASSPPSRYNEQFF. In DNA, the CDR3 is TGTGCCAGCAGCCCCCCTTCTAGGTACAATGAGCAGTTCTTC. The chain links TRBV9 to TRBJ2-1; D not resolved. The CDR3 loop spans 14 amino acids. CDR1 and CDR2 from the germline V gene are SGDLS and YYNGEE. The ends were cut back, 4 bases at V and 4 bases at J, with 12 bases in the middle.

V usage is TRBV12-3 or TRBV12-4 and J usage is TRBJ1-1; no clear D. Trimming took 2 bases from V and 2 from J, leaving 9 bases between them. This CDR3 spans 14 amino acids. The CDR3 region has the DNA TGTGCCAGCAGTTTAAGGGCGGGTAACACTGAAGCTTTCTTT. Translating it yields CASSLRAGNTEAFF.